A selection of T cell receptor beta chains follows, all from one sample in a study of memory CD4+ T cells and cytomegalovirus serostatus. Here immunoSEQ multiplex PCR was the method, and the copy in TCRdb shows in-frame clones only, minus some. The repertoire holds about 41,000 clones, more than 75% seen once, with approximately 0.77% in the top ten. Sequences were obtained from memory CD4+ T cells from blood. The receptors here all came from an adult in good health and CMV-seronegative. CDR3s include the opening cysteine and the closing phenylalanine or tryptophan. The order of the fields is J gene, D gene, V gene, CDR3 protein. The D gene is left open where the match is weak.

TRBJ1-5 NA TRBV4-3 CASSQALTGDQPQHF
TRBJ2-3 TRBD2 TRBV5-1 CASSYGGGTDTQYF
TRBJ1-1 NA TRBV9 CASSPTRTVMNTEAFF
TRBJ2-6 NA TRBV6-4 CASAIVPGANVLTF
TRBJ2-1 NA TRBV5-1 CASSLVSYNEQFF
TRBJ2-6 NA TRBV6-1 CASTGTAGANVLTF
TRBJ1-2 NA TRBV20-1 CSASDNSGYTF
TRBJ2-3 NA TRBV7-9 CASSTEGLTDTQYF
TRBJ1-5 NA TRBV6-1 CASSAYSNQPQHF
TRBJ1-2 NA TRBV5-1 CASSLGPIVDGYTF
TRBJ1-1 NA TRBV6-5 CASSTPTAMNTEAFF
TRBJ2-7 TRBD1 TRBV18 CASSPHRGFNEQYF
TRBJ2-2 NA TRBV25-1 CASTGSHFGELFF
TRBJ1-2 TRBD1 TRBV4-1 CASSLQGVNYGYTF
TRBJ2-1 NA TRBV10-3 CAISGPRGVGINEQFF
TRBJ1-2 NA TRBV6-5 CASSYLGGLDGYTF
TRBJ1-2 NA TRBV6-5 CASSSYYGYTF
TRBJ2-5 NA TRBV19 CASSIFGGETQYF
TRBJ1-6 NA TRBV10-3 CAISDTRENSPLHF
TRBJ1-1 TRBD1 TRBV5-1 CASSPTGTPHGAFF
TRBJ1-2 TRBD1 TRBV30 CAFGQGAYGYTF
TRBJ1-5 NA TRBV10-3 CAISERGYNQPQHF
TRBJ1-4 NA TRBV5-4 CASSLSGAGVSEKLFF
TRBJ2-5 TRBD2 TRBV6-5 CASSYQIAGDKETQYF
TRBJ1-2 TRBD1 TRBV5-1 CASGVTGDYGYTF
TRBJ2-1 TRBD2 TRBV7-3 CASSSASGGDQFF
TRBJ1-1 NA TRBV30 CAWSPEGAQAFF
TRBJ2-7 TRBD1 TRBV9 CASSLRTGGGEQYF
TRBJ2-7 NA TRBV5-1 CASSLVTVGEQYF
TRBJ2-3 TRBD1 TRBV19 CASSIRTGQADTQYF
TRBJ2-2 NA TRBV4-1 CASSQDWAGQAAGELFF
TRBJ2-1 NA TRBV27 CASSSTYNEQFF
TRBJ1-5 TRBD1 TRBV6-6 CASSKGQGGQPQHF
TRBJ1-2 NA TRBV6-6 CASSNRDSNYGYTF
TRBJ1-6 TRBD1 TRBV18 CASSPDRGFSPLHF
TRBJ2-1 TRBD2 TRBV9 CASRGGLAGGGEQFF
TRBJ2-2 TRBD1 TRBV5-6 CASSWDRATGELFF
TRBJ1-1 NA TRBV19 CASNFLSGTEAFF
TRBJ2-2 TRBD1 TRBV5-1 CASSDAGTANTGELFF
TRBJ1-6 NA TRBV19 CASSMSRGEAPLHF
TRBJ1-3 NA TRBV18 CASSPGGEGGNTIYF
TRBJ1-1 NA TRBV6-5 CASSYNTVNTEAFF
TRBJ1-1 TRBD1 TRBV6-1 CASSSTDRARAEAFF
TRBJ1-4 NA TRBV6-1 CASSEGQREKLFF
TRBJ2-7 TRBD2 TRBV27 CASSLGLAGTNKQYF
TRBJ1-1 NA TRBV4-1 CASSQGWVGGTEAFF
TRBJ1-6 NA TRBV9 CASSVEGRKTNSPLHF
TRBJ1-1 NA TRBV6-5 CASREEGRNTEAFF
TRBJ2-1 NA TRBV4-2 CASSLTNNEQFF
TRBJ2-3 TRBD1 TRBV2 CASSTNRGLWGTDTQYF
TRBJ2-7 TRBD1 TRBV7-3 CASSPTGEGRTYEQYF
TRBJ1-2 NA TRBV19 CASRGNGGGGYTF
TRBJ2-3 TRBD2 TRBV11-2 CASSWRGGLTDTQYF
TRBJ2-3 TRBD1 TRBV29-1 CSVANPGQGTDTQYF
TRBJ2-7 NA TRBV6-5 CASSYGQASSEQYF